The next 22 T cell receptor beta chains were all read from a single sample in a study of blood T cells in healthy people across ages. A second roughly 6 to 12 cycle PCR used barcoded and J-beta primers. MiXCR was run by TCRdb on the 5' RACE reads, yielding one entry per CDR3 protein. The repertoire holds more than 800,000 distinct CDR3 sequences, with under 55% as singletons. Specimen: blood. The source is an older woman in good health.

CDR3 nucleotides: TGTGCCAGCAGCTTGGACGTGGAAGGCCAAGAGACCCAGTACTTC. It encodes CASSLDVEGQETQYF. This chain connects TRBV5-6 to TRBJ2-5; D uncertain. In germline, CDR1 is SGHDT, CDR2 YYEEEE. This CDR3 region has 15 residues. Trimming cost V 0 bases and J 1 base, with 10 bases left between them. The full variable domain, rest sourced from reference TRBV5-6 and TRBJ2-5, is DAGVTQSPTHLIKTRGQQVTLRCSPKSGHDTVSWYQQALGQGPQFIFQYYEEEERQRGNFPDRFSGHQFPNYSSELNVNALLLGDSALYLCASSLDVEGQETQYFGPGTRLLVL.

This clonotype was seen more than once but under ten times. The rearrangement uses TRBV4-1 and TRBJ2-1, with TRBD1 matching over 10 bases. This CDR3 region has 15 residues. Germline CDR1 MGHRA, CDR2 YSYEKL. V dropped 2 bases and J dropped 6; count of bases not matched to a gene: 4. The DNA of the CDR3 is TGCGCCAGCAGCCAAACGGGACAGGGGCGCAATGAGCAGTTCTTC. As protein: CASSQTGQGRNEQFF.

This clonotype occurred a few times. This chain uses TRBV5-1 with TRBJ1-2, with D possibly being TRBD1 (5 bases). V was clipped by 0 bases and J by 3 bases, with 12 bases between them. CDR1 SGHRS and CDR2 YFSETQ come from the germline V gene. CDR3 length: 15 residues. CDR3 residues: CASSLGQISYYGYTF. The CDR3 region has the DNA TGCGCCAGCAGCTTGGGACAGATTTCCTACTATGGCTACACCTTC.

This clonotype has a handful of counts. The gene calls are TRBV24-1 and TRBJ2-7; 13 nucleotides align to TRBD2. V was clipped by 2 bases and J by 5 bases; unmatched bases: 5. Germline assignment: CDR1 KGHDR and CDR2 SFDVKD. This CDR3 has 16 amino acids. The CDR3 loop reads CATSDSRLAGGNEQYF. The CDR3 DNA follows: TGTGCCACCAGTGATTCGCGACTAGCGGGAGGAAACGAGCAGTACTTC.

The V call is TRBV7-9, the J call TRBJ2-3, with a possible D match to TRBD1 (6 bases). Germline V lookup: CDR1 SEHNR, CDR2 FQNEAQ (reference sequence). With 5 bases removed from V and 1 base from J, the gap between germline ends came to 13 bases. The CDR3 has 15 amino acids. The CDR3 is CASSQTGLRTDTQYF. The CDR3 DNA follows: TGTGCCAGCAGCCAGACAGGTCTGCGCACAGATACGCAGTATTTT.

This clonotype has just a few counts. The genes are TRBV29-1 and TRBJ2-1; 12 positions agree with TRBD2. CDR3 length: 19 amino acids. V gave up 0 bases and J gave up 0 bases; unmatched junction bases: 9. Germline CDR1 reads SQVTM; CDR2 reads ANQGSEA. CDR3 DNA sequence: TGCAGCGTTGAAGATGGGGGACTAGCGGGTCCGAGCTCCTACAATGAGCAGTTCTTC. Amino acids: CSVEDGGLAGPSSYNEQFF.

J is TRBJ2-7 and V is TRBV3-1; TRBD2 matches at 12 bases. Germline trimming cut 4 bases from V and 2 bases from J; bases unmatched to any gene: 6. The CDR3 spans 16 residues. Looked up from germline, CDR1 is LGHDT and CDR2 is YNNKEL (reference sequence). This CDR3 is CASSPAASGRAYEQYF. CDR3 nucleotides: TGTGCCAGCAGCCCCGCGGCTAGCGGGAGGGCCTACGAGCAGTACTTC.

This clonotype came up many times. The J gene is TRBJ2-5, the V gene TRBV21-1. TRBV21-1 is a listed pseudogene. The CDR3 is 15 residues long. The CDR3 loop is CASSNKRLYRETQYF. In DNA form, the CDR3 reads TGTGCCAGCAGCAATAAACGTTTGTACAGAGAGACCCAGTACTTC.

This chain connects TRBV3-1 to TRBJ2-7, with 7 bases that match TRBD2. Germline V gene sequence: CDR1 LGHDT, CDR2 YNNKEL (reference sequence). J was trimmed by 3 bases and V by 3 bases; bases with no gene match: 8. The CDR3 contains 15 residues. The CDR3 DNA reads TGTGCCAGCAGCCATGAAAGCGGGAACATCTACGAGCAGTACTTC. Its protein product is CASSHESGNIYEQYF.

The chain is built from TRBV25-1 and TRBJ2-7; TRBD2 is a possible D gene (7 bases). Between the trimmed V and J ends, which lost 8 bases and 6 bases, there was a span of 17 bases. The CDR3 has 13 residues. The germline CDR1 and CDR2 sequences are MGHDK and SYGVNS. The DNA for the CDR3 is TGTGCCAGCTGCCCCCGGGGGGCAAGCGAGCAGTACTTC. Amino acid sequence: CASCPRGASEQYF.

This clonotype has more than one count but fewer than ten. CDR3 nucleotide sequence: TGTGCCAGCAGCCGGGGACAGGGGGCTAGCGAGCAGTACTTC. Amino acids: CASSRGQGASEQYF. The chain uses TRBV3-1 and TRBJ2-5, with 12 bases matching TRBD1. Matching the DNA end better, TRBJ2-7 makes the J call doubtful. CDR1 and CDR2 from the germline V gene are LGHDT and YNNKEL (reference sequence). The CDR3 sequence is 14 residues long.

This chain connects TRBV7-2 to TRBJ1-2; 7 nucleotides line up with TRBD1. CDR3 length: 15 amino acids. Per germline, CDR1 SGHTA and CDR2 FQGNSA. V lost 4 bases, J lost 4 bases, and 9 bases stayed unmatched. CDR3 sequence: CASSSRQGSPYGYTF. CDR3 bases: TGTGCCAGCAGCTCCCGACAGGGATCCCCCTATGGCTACACCTTC.

The chain combines TRBV11-2 with TRBJ2-2; D is tentatively TRBD1 or TRBD2 (6 bases each). The germline CDR1 and CDR2 sequences are SGHAT and FQNNGV. The CDR3 extends over 16 amino acids. V dropped 2 bases and J dropped 7 bases, with 17 bases sitting between them. The DNA for the CDR3 is TGTGCCAGCAGCTTAAGGGCCGGAGGGGGTGGCGGGGAGCTGTTTTTT. This sequence encodes CASSLRAGGGGGELFF.

The chain recombines TRBV6-5 with TRBJ2-1; 10 bases agree with TRBD2. CDR3 size: 13 residues. V was clipped by 7 bases and J by 7 bases; unmatched bases: 4. The germline gives CDR1 MNHEY, CDR2 SVGAGI. This CDR3 reads CASNIAGGNEQFF. CDR3 sequence (DNA): TGTGCCAGCAATATAGCGGGAGGAAATGAGCAGTTCTTC.

The chain joins TRBV9 to TRBJ2-7; unclear D gene. Germline CDR1 and CDR2: SGDLS and YYNGEE. V gave up 0 bases and J gave up 0 bases, with 7 bases separating them. The CDR3 is made up of 14 amino acids. The CDR3 DNA reads TGTGCCAGCAGCGTAGAAGACAACTCCTACGAGCAGTACTTC. It yields the protein CASSVEDNSYEQYF.

This chain uses TRBV6-6 with TRBJ2-5; 7 nucleotides agree with TRBD2. Losses at the gene ends were 8 bases for V and 4 bases for J; bases not matched to a gene: 1. This CDR3 contains 11 residues. Germline assignment: CDR1 MNHNY and CDR2 SVGAGI (reference sequence). CDR3 loop: CASCGGETQYF. CDR3 sequence (DNA): TGTGCCAGCTGCGGGGGAGAGACCCAGTACTTC.

This chain links TRBV2 with TRBJ2-5; D assignment may be TRBD1 or TRBD2 (5 bases each). The germline V and J ends were trimmed by 4 bases and 6 bases, with 18 bases remaining between them. The CDR3 extends over 15 amino acids. Germline V gene sequence: CDR1 SNHLY, CDR2 FYNNEI. In nucleotides, the CDR3 is TGTGCCAGCAGTGGCCGGGACGGCCCGGGGAAGACCCAGTACTTC. Translated, it gives CASSGRDGPGKTQYF.

This clonotype was counted once. The chain uses TRBV29-1 and TRBJ2-5; 8 nucleotides align to TRBD2. The CDR3 totals 16 residues. V lost 6 bases and J lost 11; bases outside the gene matches: 23. The germline V gene has CDR1 SQVTM and CDR2 ANQGSEA. The CDR3 nucleotides read TGCAGCGTAAAACACCTACTAGCGGTTACCAACAATGAGCAGTACTTC. Residues: CSVKHLLAVTNNEQYF.

The J gene is TRBJ2-1, the V gene TRBV20-1; perhaps D is TRBD1 or TRBD2 (5 bases each). V lost 8 bases and J lost 5, with 16 bases in between. The CDR3 is 13 residues long. Per germline, CDR1 DFQATT and CDR2 SNEGSKA (reference sequence). Here the CDR3 DNA reads TGCAGTTCTCGTCGGGACCCTCACAATGAGCAGTTCTTC. This translates into CSSRRDPHNEQFF.

The rearrangement joins TRBV28 to TRBJ2-1, with D possibly matching TRBD2 (5 bases). This CDR3 comprises 13 residues. Trimming left V 6 bases short and J 9 bases short, with 15 bases between. Germline CDR1 is MDHEN and CDR2 is SYDVKM. The CDR3 nucleotides read TGTGCCAGCAGCACACTAGTGCTCGGTGAGCAGTTCTTC. Translation gives CASSTLVLGEQFF.

This clonotype was detected only a few times. The chain combines TRBV10-3 with TRBJ2-1, with a tentative D call TRBD2 (5 bases). Germline V gene lookup returns CDR1 ENHRY and CDR2 SYGVKD. Trimming removed 4 bases at V and 8 bases at J, with 12 bases between. The CDR3 consists of 13 residues. The CDR3, as DNA: TGTGCCATCAGTGGCGGGTCCACGGATGAGCAGTTCTTC. Protein product: CAISGGSTDEQFF.

CDR3 amino acids: CASSLPKTEGTSGTLWSYNEQFF. The CDR3 DNA follows: TGTGCCAGCAGCTTACCGAAGACCGAAGGGACTAGCGGCACCCTTTGGTCCTACAATGAGCAGTTCTTC. The chain has TRBV11-1 and TRBJ2-1, with 11 bases fitting TRBD2. Germline assignment: CDR1 SGHAT and CDR2 FQDESV (reference sequence). V lost 2 bases, J lost 1 base, and 22 bases stayed unmatched. The CDR3 sequence is 23 residues long.